The clone carrying this TCR beta chain occurred a few times. No antigen is known for it. This sample stems from a study of T-cell memory formation after mild COVID-19. For the study at large: There were largely donor-specific TCR clusters.

Trimming took off 8 bases at V and 6 bases at J, with 16 bases between the two ends. This CDR3 is 12 amino acids long. CDR1 is SQVTM and CDR2 is ANQGSEA in the germline V gene. Study-level points and caveats: The second-wave clones peaking on day 37 were not confirmed as SARS-CoV-2-specific. The study detected some responding clones in pre-infection memory, suggesting cross-reactive memory joined.

Each CDR3 protein is one row after TCRdb ran MiXCR on the 5' RACE reads. The sample has about 82,000 distinct CDR3 sequences, over 12% seen once; the top ten hold approximately 40%. This TCR was sampled from a man between 18 and 35 years old who had mild COVID-19 (a few samples of this study predate the infection). Cell type and time point are not known. V gene TRBV29-1 combines with J gene TRBJ1-1; D perhaps matches TRBD1 (6 bases). Sequencing used PBMCs or a T cell subset sorted from them (not recorded which). As DNA, the CDR3 is TGCAGCACCTGGACAGAAGCTGCTGAAGCTTTCTTT. This gives the protein CSTWTEAAEAFF.